The 32 T cell receptor beta chains below were found in one sample sequenced in a study of blood T cell repertoires in COVID-19. Clones were sequenced by immunoSEQ multiplex PCR, and TCRdb holds only the in-frame ones, with some missing. The sample consists of 300,000 to 400,000 clones, more than 75% of them appearing once. Sequences were obtained from peripheral blood. The receptors were sampled from a woman between 18 and 29 years old who had recovered from COVID-19.

The DNA of the CDR3 is TGTGCCAGCAGTGACATACAACTAGACAATGAGCAGTTCTTC. Translation gives CASSDIQLDNEQFF. The gene calls are TRBV6-1 and TRBJ2-1, with D possibly matching TRBD2 (5 bases). This CDR3 contains 14 residues. V dropped 3 bases and J dropped 5 bases, with 11 bases sitting between them. Germline assignment: CDR1 MNHNS and CDR2 SASEGT.

This sequence joins TRBV11-2 and TRBJ2-1, with D possibly TRBD2 on 6 matching bases. V dropped 6 bases and J dropped 10 bases, with 13 bases sitting between them. Germline CDR1 is SGHAT and CDR2 is FQNNGV. The CDR3 loop spans 12 amino acids. The CDR3 loop reads CASREGFTEQFF. CDR3 bases: TGTGCCAGCAGGGAGGGTTTCACGGAGCAGTTCTTC.

V is TRBV10-1 and J is TRBJ1-2; 7 bases line up with TRBD1. The CDR3 covers 16 residues. Germline values: CDR1 WNHNN, CDR2 SYGVQD (reference sequence). Trimming cost V 3 bases and J 4 bases; bases outside gene matches: 11. As DNA, the CDR3 is TGCGCCAGCAGTGAAGTTATTGAGGGACAGAGCTATGGCTACACCTTC. It yields the protein CASSEVIEGQSYGYTF.

The chain recombines TRBV6-2 or TRBV6-3 with TRBJ2-1; 11 bases match TRBD2. Germline V lookup: CDR1 MNHEY, CDR2 SVGEGT. The CDR3 covers 17 residues. V lost 3 bases and J lost 2; bases outside the gene matches: 6. The CDR3 nucleotides are TGTGCCAGCAGTTATTTAGCGGGAGGGGCCACCTACAATGAGCAGTTCTTC. It is translated as CASSYLAGGATYNEQFF.

CDR3 protein: CASSPAGLRHTEAFF. CDR3 in DNA: TGTGCCAGCTCACCAGCAGGGTTGAGGCACACTGAAGCTTTCTTT. The J gene is TRBJ1-1, the V gene TRBV18; tentatively, D is TRBD1 (5 bases). The CDR3 length is 15 residues. V gave up 2 bases and J gave up 3 bases, with 13 bases separating them. Germline V gene lookup returns CDR1 KGHSH and CDR2 LQKENI.

The CDR3 coding sequence is TGTGCCAGCAGCCGACTCCCGGGACAGGGAGGTAGGGATACTGAAGCTTTCTTT. It codes for CASSRLPGQGGRDTEAFF. The chain recombines TRBV25-1 with TRBJ1-1, with TRBD1 identical over 9 bases. V shed 6 bases and J 5 bases; nucleotides not matched to a gene: 19. Looked up from germline, CDR1 is MGHDK and CDR2 is SYGVNS. The CDR3 has 18 amino acids.

The chain carries TRBV7-2 and TRBJ1-2; D is unclear. CDR3 length: 15 amino acids. The germline CDR1 and CDR2 sequences are SGHTA and FQGNSA. The V gene lost 5 bases and the J gene lost 3 bases, with 16 bases spanning the gap. The CDR3 protein is CASSPNAQAHYGYTF. CDR3 nucleotides: TGTGCCAGCAGCCCTAATGCCCAGGCCCACTATGGCTACACCTTC. Supplemented by reference TRBV7-2 and TRBJ1-2, the full variable domain reads GAGVSQSPSNKVTEKGKDVELRCDPISGHTALYWYRQSLGQGLEFLIYFQGNSAPDKSGLPSDRFSAERTGGSVSTLTIQRTQQEDSAVYLCASSPNAQAHYGYTFGSGTRLTVV.

In the case of this clone: The sample contains more than one DNA sequence encoding this CDR3. The chain's CDR3 is CASSFRGTEAFF. CDR3 nucleotide sequence: TGTGCCAGCAGTTTTCGGGGAACTGAAGCTTTCTTT. The gene calls are TRBV12-3 or TRBV12-4 and TRBJ1-1; D gene uncertain. Trimming stripped 3 bases from V and 5 bases from J, with 7 bases between. The CDR3 covers 12 residues.

This chain's CDR3 is CASSIEGETEAFF. The CDR3 bases are TGTGCCAGTAGTATTGAGGGCGAAACTGAAGCTTTCTTT. V and J are TRBV19 and TRBJ1-1; D unclear. This CDR3 has 13 amino acids. Germline V gene sequence: CDR1 LNHDA, CDR2 SQIVND (reference sequence). Trimming left V 3 bases short and J 5 bases short, with 10 bases between.

This clone was detected only once. The V and J genes are TRBV12-3 or TRBV12-4 and TRBJ1-3; 9 bases line up with TRBD1. V dropped 6 bases and J dropped 6; count of bases not matched to a gene: 3. The length of the CDR3 is 13 residues. The CDR3 region is CASRIQGANTIYF. The CDR3, as DNA: TGTGCCAGCAGAATACAGGGGGCAAACACCATATATTTT.

The J gene is TRBJ1-3, the V gene TRBV5-4; TRBD1 might be the D (6 bases). The ends were cut back, 0 bases at V and 4 bases at J, with 14 bases in the middle. The germline CDR1 and CDR2 sequences are SGHNT and YYREEE (reference sequence). The CDR3 spans 16 residues. The CDR3 bases are TGTGCCAGCAGCTTGGGTACCAGGGGATCCGGAAACACCATATATTTT. Residues: CASSLGTRGSGNTIYF.

The rearrangement links TRBV7-2 to TRBJ2-6; perhaps TRBD1 as D (6 bases). The CDR3 loop spans 16 amino acids. Germline V gives CDR1 SGHTA, CDR2 FQGNSA. V shed 5 bases and J shed 2 bases, with 13 bases lying between them. CDR3 DNA sequence: TGTGCCAGCAGCGGAAGACAGGTCGCTGGGGCCAACGTCCTGACTTTC. Its translation: CASSGRQVAGANVLTF.

In its sample, this clone was seen once. CDR3 sequence (DNA): TGTGCCAGCACCGTGGAAATGGGGGGAGATACGCAGTATTTT. Translated, it gives CASTVEMGGDTQYF. The chain couples TRBV2 to TRBJ2-3, with D tentatively TRBD2 (6 bases). Trimming stripped 7 bases from V and 5 bases from J, with 16 bases between. The CDR3 sequence is 14 residues long. Per the germline V gene, CDR1 is SNHLY and CDR2 is FYNNEI.

The V and J genes are TRBV11-2 and TRBJ1-5; D gene uncertain. Per germline, CDR1 SGHAT and CDR2 FQNNGV. The V gene lost 0 bases and the J gene lost 3 bases, with 9 bases spanning the gap. CDR3 length equals 15 residues. The CDR3 DNA reads TGTGCCAGCAGCTTAGAAGCAGGTTTCAATCAGCCCCAGCATTTT. It translates to CASSLEAGFNQPQHF. Drawing the rest from reference TRBV11-2 and TRBJ1-5, the complete variable domain is EAGVAQSPRYKIIEKRQSVAFWCNPISGHATLYWYQQILGQGPKLLIQFQNNGVVDDSQLPKDRFSAERLKGVDSTLKIQPAKLEDSAVYLCASSLEAGFNQPQHFGDGTRLSIL.

V gene TRBV20-1 combines with J gene TRBJ2-5; the D gene is possibly TRBD1 (5 bases). V shed 5 bases and J shed 5 bases, with 9 bases lying between them. The germline CDR1 and CDR2 sequences are DFQATT and SNEGSKA (reference sequence). The CDR3 loop spans 11 amino acids. The CDR3 region is CSAQGVETQYF. The DNA for the CDR3 is TGCAGTGCTCAAGGGGTGGAGACCCAGTACTTC.

The chain joins TRBV19 to TRBJ1-1; D remains ambiguous. Trimming took 4 bases from V and 1 from J, leaving 7 bases between them. The CDR3 length is 13 residues. Germline V gives CDR1 LNHDA, CDR2 SQIVND (reference sequence). The CDR3 nucleotides read TGTGCCAGTAGTACCAAGCGGAACACTGAAGCTTTCTTT. Encoded protein: CASSTKRNTEAFF.

This chain links TRBV7-9 with TRBJ2-1; TRBD2 aligns across 12 bases. The germline V gene has CDR1 SEHNR and CDR2 FQNEAQ (reference sequence). With V trimmed by 5 bases and J by 8 bases, 10 bases remained unmatched. The CDR3 spans 16 residues. The CDR3 nucleotides read TGTGCCAGCAGCCTTCTGACTAGCGGGAGTCAGCATGAGCAGTTCTTC. It translates to CASSLLTSGSQHEQFF.

The genes are TRBV7-9 and TRBJ1-1; possibly TRBD1 for D (6 bases). The V gene lost 6 bases and the J gene lost 0 bases, with 11 bases spanning the gap. Germline CDR1 is SEHNR and CDR2 is FQNEAQ (reference sequence). The CDR3 runs 14 residues. CDR3 nucleotide sequence: TGTGCCAGCAGTGGGACACCCATGAACACTGAAGCTTTCTTT. Translating it yields CASSGTPMNTEAFF. Complete variable domain (other parts from reference TRBV7-9 and TRBJ1-1): DTGVSQNPRHKITKRGQNVTFRCDPISEHNRLYWYRQTLGQGPEFLTYFQNEAQLEKSRLLSDRFSAERPKGSFSTLEIQRTEQGDSAMYLCASSGTPMNTEAFFGQGTRLTVV.

The V call is TRBV4-3, the J call TRBJ1-1, with a weak D call TRBD1 (6 bases). Germline V gives CDR1 LGHNA, CDR2 YSLEER. Trimming removed 4 bases at V and 4 bases at J, with 13 bases between. The CDR3 runs 14 residues. The CDR3 loop reads CASSLEQGSTEAFF. The CDR3 nucleotides are TGCGCCAGCAGCCTCGAACAGGGTAGCACTGAAGCTTTCTTT.

This clone appeared once. The rearrangement links TRBV11-2 to TRBJ1-1; no clear D gene. This CDR3 contains 14 residues. Trimming stripped 1 base from V and 0 bases from J, with 6 bases between. Germline V CDR1 and CDR2: SGHAT, FQNNGV. The CDR3 reads CASSLVLLNTEAFF. In DNA form, the CDR3 reads TGTGCCAGCAGCTTAGTACTGCTGAACACTGAAGCTTTCTTT.

A remark on this clone: It is unclear where the CDR3 begins or ends on the DNA, so no DNA is shown, and the CDR3 is as TCRdb lists it. This rearrangement joins TRBV6-5 to TRBJ2-3; the DNA was not used to check the table's D call, TRBD2. A total of 16 residues make up the CDR3, ends included. Germline V gene sequence: CDR1 MNHEY, CDR2 SVGAGI. CDR3 loop: CASSSSVSGRSDTQYF.

This chain uses TRBV29-1 with TRBJ1-1; D is undetermined. Germline CDR1 is SQVTM and CDR2 is ANQGSEA. The CDR3 has 13 residues. CDR3 residues: CTVGPSAGAKAFF. CDR3 DNA: TGCACGGTAGGCCCTTCGGCGGGAGCCAAAGCTTTCTTT.

The chain is built from TRBV4-1 and TRBJ2-2, with 14 bases that match TRBD2. Looked up from germline, CDR1 is MGHRA and CDR2 is YSYEKL. V lost 0 bases and J lost 6; bases outside the gene matches: 9. CDR3 length equals 19 residues. CDR3 nucleotides: TGCGCCAGCAGCCAAGATCCCCGACTAGCGGGAGGGGGGGCCGGGGAGCTGTTTTTT. Encoded protein: CASSQDPRLAGGGAGELFF.

V usage is TRBV6-5 and J usage is TRBJ1-4; possible D gene TRBD1, 6 bases. Germline-derived CDR1 and CDR2 are MNHEY and SVGAGI. The CDR3 sequence is 15 residues long. Trimming pared 6 bases from V and 5 bases from J, leaving 16 bases between. CDR3 coding DNA: TGTGCCAGCAGAAATGGACAGTTCCAGAATGAAAAACTGTTTTTT. This sequence encodes CASRNGQFQNEKLFF.

V is TRBV12-5 and J is TRBJ1-2, with D possibly TRBD1 on 5 matching bases. This CDR3 is built from 16 residues. Trimming left V 0 bases short and J 0 bases short, with 11 bases between. The germline V gene has CDR1 LGHNT and CDR2 FRNRAP. The DNA for the CDR3 is TGTGCTAGTGGTTTGGTACAGGCCAACGCTAACTATGGCTACACCTTC. Protein: CASGLVQANANYGYTF.

The genes are TRBV19 and TRBJ1-2, with D possibly TRBD1 on 6 matching bases. The CDR3 has 15 amino acids. V lost 7 bases to trimming and J lost 4 bases, with 19 bases between them. Germline lookup yields CDR1 LNHDA and CDR2 SQIVND (reference sequence). CDR3: CASTDLGGTLYGYTF. The CDR3 coding sequence is TGTGCCAGTACCGATCTGGGGGGGACACTCTATGGCTACACCTTC.

V is TRBV6-5 and J is TRBJ1-2; no reliable D call. CDR3 size: 15 residues. V lost 5 bases and J lost 4, with 17 bases in between. In germline, CDR1 is MNHEY, CDR2 SVGAGI. CDR3 amino acids: CASSLIPTPLYGYTF. The CDR3 DNA is TGTGCCAGCAGTCTAATCCCGACTCCCCTCTATGGCTACACCTTC.

The chain uses TRBV27 and TRBJ2-7, with TRBD1 matching 10 bases. The germline CDR1 and CDR2 sequences are MNHEY and SMNVEV (reference sequence). Trimming took 7 bases from V and 4 from J; bases not matched to a gene: 7. The CDR3 consists of 14 residues. As DNA, the CDR3 is TGTGCCAGCAAGACCGGGACAGGGGTATACGAGCAGTACGTC. Residues: CASKTGTGVYEQYV.

The chain carries TRBV6-5 and TRBJ1-1; tentatively, D is TRBD1 (6 bases). With 2 bases removed from V and 2 bases from J, the gap between germline ends came to 15 bases. CDR3 size: 16 residues. Per germline, CDR1 MNHEY and CDR2 SVGAGI. The CDR3 sequence: CASSYRSQGINTEAFF. CDR3 sequence (DNA): TGTGCCAGCAGTTACCGGTCACAGGGTATTAACACTGAAGCTTTCTTT.

This chain connects TRBV7-2 to TRBJ2-1, with D possibly TRBD2 on 6 matching bases. The germline V gene encodes CDR1 SGHTA and CDR2 FQGNSA. The CDR3 totals 15 residues. V dropped 1 base and J dropped 10 bases, with 17 bases sitting between them. CDR3 region: CASSLGAPRGGEQFF. In DNA, the CDR3 is TGTGCCAGCAGCTTAGGGGCGCCTAGGGGAGGCGAGCAGTTCTTC. The full variable domain, completed using reference TRBV7-2 and TRBJ2-1, is GAGVSQSPSNKVTEKGKDVELRCDPISGHTALYWYRQSLGQGLEFLIYFQGNSAPDKSGLPSDRFSAERTGGSVSTLTIQRTQQEDSAVYLCASSLGAPRGGEQFFGPGTRLTVL.

The J gene is TRBJ1-5, the V gene TRBV6-4; D is unresolved. V was pared by 5 bases and J by 4 bases, with 9 bases between. The CDR3 length is 13 residues. Germline V gene data show CDR1 as MRHNA and CDR2 as SNTAGT. The CDR3 is CASSQDSNQPQHF. The CDR3 DNA follows: TGTGCCAGCAGTCAGGACTCAAATCAGCCCCAGCATTTT.

The chain joins TRBV2 to TRBJ1-2; the match to TRBD1 covers 8 bases. This CDR3 is 14 amino acids long. The V and J ends lost 6 bases and 1 base, in that order; junction bases with no gene match: 4. CDR1 and CDR2 from the germline V gene are SNHLY and FYNNEI. As DNA, the CDR3 is TGTGCCAGCAGCGCGGACAGGGATAACTATGGCTACACCTTC. Its translation is CASSADRDNYGYTF.